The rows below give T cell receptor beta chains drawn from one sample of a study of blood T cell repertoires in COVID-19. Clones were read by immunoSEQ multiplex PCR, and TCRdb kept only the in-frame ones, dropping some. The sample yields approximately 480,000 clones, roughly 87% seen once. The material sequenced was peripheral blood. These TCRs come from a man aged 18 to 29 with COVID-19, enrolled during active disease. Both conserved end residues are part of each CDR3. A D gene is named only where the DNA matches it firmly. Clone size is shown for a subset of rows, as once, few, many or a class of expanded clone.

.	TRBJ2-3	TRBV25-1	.	TGTGCCAGCAGTGAATTTTGGCGGGGTCAGTATTTT	CASSEFWRGQYF
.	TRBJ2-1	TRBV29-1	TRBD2	TGCAGCGCGGACGCCCTAGCGGGCTCCTACAATGAGCAGTTCTTC	CSADALAGSYNEQFF
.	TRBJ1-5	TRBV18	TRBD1	TGTGCCAGCTCGCCGGGACAGGGCAATCAGCCCCAGCATTTT	CASSPGQGNQPQHF
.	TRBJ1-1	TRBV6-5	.	TGTGCCAGCAGTTACTCGGGGGGGTTGAACACTGAAGCTTTCTTT	CASSYSGGLNTEAFF
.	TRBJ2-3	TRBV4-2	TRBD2	TGTGCCAGCAGCCAAGAAGTTCTAGCGGGAGGTAGCACAGATACGCAGTATTTT	CASSQEVLAGGSTDTQYF
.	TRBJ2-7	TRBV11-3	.	TGTGCCAGCAGCTTTTTAGAGCTAGGCGAGCAGTACTTC	CASSFLELGEQYF
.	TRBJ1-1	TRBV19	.	TGTGCCAGTAACAAGGGACACCGAAACACTGAAGCTTTCTTT	CASNKGHRNTEAFF
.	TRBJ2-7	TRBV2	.	TGTGCCAGCAGCCTCGAGCTCTCCTACGAGCAGTACTTC	CASSLELSYEQYF
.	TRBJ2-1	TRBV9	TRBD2	TGTGCCAGCAGCGAGGGACTAGCCTACAATGAGCAGTTCTTC	CASSEGLAYNEQFF
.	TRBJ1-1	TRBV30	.	TGTGCCTGGAGTGCCAACAGTGGCGCTTTCTTT	CAWSANSGAFF
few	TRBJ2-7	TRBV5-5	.	TGTGCCAGCAGCGCGAACGACTTCGGCGAGCAGTACTTC	CASSANDFGEQYF
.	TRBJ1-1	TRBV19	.	TGTGCCAGTAGTATTGTGGGACAACCCATGAACACTGAAGCTTTCTTT	CASSIVGQPMNTEAFF
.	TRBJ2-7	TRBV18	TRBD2	TGTGCCAGCTCACAACAGGGGATTAGCGGGAGTTACACCGAGCAGTACTTC	CASSQQGISGSYTEQYF
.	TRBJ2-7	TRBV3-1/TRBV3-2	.	TGTGCCAGCAGCCAAGTCTCGGGGGGCCGGTACGAGCAGTACTTC	CASSQVSGGRYEQYF
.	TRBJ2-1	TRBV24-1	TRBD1	TGTGCCACCAGTGATAAGAGACAGGGCCTTGGCTCCTACAATGAGCAGTTCTTC	CATSDKRQGLGSYNEQFF
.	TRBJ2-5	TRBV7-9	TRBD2	TGTGCCAGCAGTCTGACTAGCGGGGAAGAGACCCAGTACTTC	CASSLTSGEETQYF
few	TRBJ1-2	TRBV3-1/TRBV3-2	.	TGTGCCAGCAGCCACTCCAGGGCAGGCTACACCTTC	CASSHSRAGYTF
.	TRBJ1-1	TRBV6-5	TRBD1	TGTGCCAGCAGTCCCGGGACAGGGTTTGGCACTGAAGCTTTCTTT	CASSPGTGFGTEAFF
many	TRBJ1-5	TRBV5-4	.	TGTGCCAGCAGCACGGGAAGGAATCAGCCCCAGCATTTT	CASSTGRNQPQHF
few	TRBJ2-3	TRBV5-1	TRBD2	TGCGCCAGCAGCAGGATCGGGGGGGCTAGCACAGATACGCAGTATTTT	CASSRIGGASTDTQYF
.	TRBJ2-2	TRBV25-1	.	TGTGCCAGCAGTGAATACGGATACAGGGCGGCCGGGGAGCTGTTTTTT	CASSEYGYRAAGELFF
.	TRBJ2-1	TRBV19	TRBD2	TGTGCCAGTAGTGTAATAGCGGGGTACTACAATGAGCAGTTCTTC	CASSVIAGYYNEQFF
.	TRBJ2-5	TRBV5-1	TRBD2	TGCGCCAGCAGCTTGGGGGGGCTAGCGGGAGAAACTCAAGAGACCCAGTACTTC	CASSLGGLAGETQETQYF
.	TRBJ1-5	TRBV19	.	TGTGCCAGTAGAAATGCGGGGGGGGTTAGCAATCAGCCCCAGCATTTT	CASRNAGGVSNQPQHF
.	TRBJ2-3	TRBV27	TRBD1	TGTGCCAGCAGTTTATCTGGACAGGGTGGAGATACGCAGTATTTT	CASSLSGQGGDTQYF
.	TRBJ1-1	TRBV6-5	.	TGTGCCACCTTACAGGGGAACACTGAAGCTTTCTTT	CATLQGNTEAFF